This TCR beta chain is drawn from a study of blood T cell repertoires in COVID-19. This CDR3 has 14 amino acids. J gave up 3 bases and V 4 bases, and 6 bases lay outside the gene matches. Germline CDR1 and CDR2: SGHDT and YYEEEE. As processed by the authors: Estimation of nucleated cell counts relied on the amplification of reference gene primers. Data came from immunoSEQ multiplex PCR; TCRdb stores just in-frame clones and leaves some out. That table gives V, J and clone size, and the DNA gave D and trimming. The table shows some 130,000 clones, with around 83% occurring only once. This clone was seen repeatedly, ten times or more.

V and J are TRBV5-6 and TRBJ2-7; 8 bases match TRBD2. The TCR was taken from a man aged 40-50 years with active or convalescent COVID-19. Sequencing input: peripheral blood. The CDR3 loop is CASSQAGDIYEQYF. CDR3 in DNA: TGTGCCAGCAGCCAAGCGGGGGACATCTACGAGCAGTACTTC.